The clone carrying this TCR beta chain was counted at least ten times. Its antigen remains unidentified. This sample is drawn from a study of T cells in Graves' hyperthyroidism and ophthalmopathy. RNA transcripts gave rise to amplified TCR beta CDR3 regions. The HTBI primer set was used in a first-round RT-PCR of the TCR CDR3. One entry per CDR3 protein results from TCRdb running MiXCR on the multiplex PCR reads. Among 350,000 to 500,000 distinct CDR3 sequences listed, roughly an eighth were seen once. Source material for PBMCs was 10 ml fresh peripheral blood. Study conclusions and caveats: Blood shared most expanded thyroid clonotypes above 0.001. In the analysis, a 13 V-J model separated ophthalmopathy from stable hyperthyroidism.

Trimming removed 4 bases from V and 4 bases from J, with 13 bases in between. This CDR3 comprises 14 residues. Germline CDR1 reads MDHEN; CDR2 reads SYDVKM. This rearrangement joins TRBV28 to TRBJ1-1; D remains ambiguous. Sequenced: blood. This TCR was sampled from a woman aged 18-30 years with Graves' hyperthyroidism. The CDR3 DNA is TGTGCCAGCAGTTGGAGGGCTTTGGGCACTGAAGCTTTCTTT. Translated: CASSWRALGTEAFF.